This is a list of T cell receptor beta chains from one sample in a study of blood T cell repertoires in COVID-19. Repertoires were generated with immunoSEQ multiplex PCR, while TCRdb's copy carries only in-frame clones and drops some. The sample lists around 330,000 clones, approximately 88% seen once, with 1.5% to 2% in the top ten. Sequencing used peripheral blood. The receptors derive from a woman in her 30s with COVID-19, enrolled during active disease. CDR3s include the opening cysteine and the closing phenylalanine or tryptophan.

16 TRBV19 CASSILGQGARQPQHF
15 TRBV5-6 CASSYIQGSGNTIYF
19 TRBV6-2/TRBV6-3 CASSYSWTGWQGTQETQYF
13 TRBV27 CASSRSRGEPQHF
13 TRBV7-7 CASSFGQQETQYF
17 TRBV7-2 CASSLARTPRASTEAFF
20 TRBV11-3 CASSQRTGTGVAPAQSPLHF
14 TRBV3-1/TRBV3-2 CASSRGHEANVLTF
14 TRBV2 CASSDLGGVGGYTF
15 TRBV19 CASSPGTGGQSPLHF
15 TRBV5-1 CASSPWTVGHTEAFF
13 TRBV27 CASSGTSTDTQYF
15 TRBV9 CASSETGLSGNTIYF
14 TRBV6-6 CASSDTGINYGYTF
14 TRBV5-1 CASSLEIGGDEAFF
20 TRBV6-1 CASSEGWSAGKPRLYNEQFF
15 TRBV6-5 CASSPGSKLNTEAFF
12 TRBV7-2 CASSRYNSPLHF
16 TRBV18 CASSPGAATTNEKLFF
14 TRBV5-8 CASCLTTGWTEAFF
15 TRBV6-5 CASSYGGAGLYGYTF
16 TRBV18 CASSPPGGGATDTQYF
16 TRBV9 CASSGNRGTSTDTQYF
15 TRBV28 CASTYRGIRNQPQHF
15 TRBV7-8 CASSFMTQRGVTQFF
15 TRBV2 CASSQGQMANYGYTF
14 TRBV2 CASWSGDSTDTQYF
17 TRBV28 CASRGRGQRPSNYGYTF
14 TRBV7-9 CASSLTGGNTEAFF
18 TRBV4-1 CASSQVGRAARGNQPQHF
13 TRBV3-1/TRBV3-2 CASSPQDRGTIYF
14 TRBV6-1 CASSEAGRTDTQYF
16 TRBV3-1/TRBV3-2 CASSQGTLGGRETQYF
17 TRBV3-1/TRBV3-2 CASSPPPGLAGWETQYF
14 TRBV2 CASSERDGTQPQHF
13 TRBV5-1 CASSLGVGETQYF
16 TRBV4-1 CASSQAGTGGRETQYF
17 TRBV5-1 CASSLAFSDPGTDTQYF
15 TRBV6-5 CAIGGVGLQTGELFF
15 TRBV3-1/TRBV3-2 CASSQVKGGGSPLHF
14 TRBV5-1 CASSLGQGARGYTF
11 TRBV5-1 CASSMLETQYF
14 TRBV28 CASSLKKYAVGYTF
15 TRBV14 CASSQGPGINQPQHF
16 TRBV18 CASSPPNSLMNTEAFF
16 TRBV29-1 CSVAWAGGLTGNTIYF